Below, one T cell receptor (beta chain) is given with its context. Antigen unknown. The V gene lost 10 bases and the J gene lost 4 bases, with 19 bases spanning the gap. CDR1 is LNHDA, CDR2 SQIVND, per germline (reference sequence). This CDR3 has 14 residues. This sample was taken from a study of identical twins. Notes on the study in general: It was out-of-frame TCR alpha sharing in monozygotic twins that models underestimated. Alpha sequences that were out-of-frame and twin-shared showed an excess of low generation probability. For zero-insertion analyses, partial confounding could come from invariant MAIT and iNKT cells.

A template switching step contributed a universal primer site, while unique molecular identifiers were present in the cDNA. One entry per CDR3 protein, called by TCRdb with MiXCR from the 5' RACE reads. The sample holds 200,000 or so distinct CDR3 sequences; 6.5% to 8.5% are singletons and the top ten take about 1.8%. The same specimen was also included in a second study, on yellow fever vaccine responses in identical twins.

Specimen: memory (CD45RO+) T cells sorted from blood. The chain recombines TRBV19 with TRBJ2-5; D gene ambiguous. The clonotype was recovered from a woman aged 18-29 years in good health. The CDR3 DNA follows: TGTGCCACAAACGACAAATCGGTCGGAGAGACCCAGTACTTC. This encodes CATNDKSVGETQYF.